This T cell receptor beta chain was documented in a study of T cell changes during pregnancy in multiple sclerosis. Here immunoSEQ multiplex PCR was the method, and the copy in TCRdb shows in-frame clones only, minus some. The table lists tens of thousands of clones, 90% to 95% of them singletons. This sample comprised CD8+ T cells from peripheral blood mononuclear cells, obtained in the second trimester of pregnancy. This sequence originates from a female donor with multiple sclerosis, enrolled in a pregnancy study.

The CDR3 nucleotides read TGTGCCAGCAGTTTAAGTGTAGACTACGAGCAGTACTTC. This translates into CASSLSVDYEQYF. The rearrangement joins TRBV27 to TRBJ2-7; D uncertain. Germline V gene lookup returns CDR1 MNHEY and CDR2 SMNVEV (reference sequence). V was trimmed by 2 bases and J by 3 bases, leaving 8 bases between them. The CDR3 sequence is 13 residues long.